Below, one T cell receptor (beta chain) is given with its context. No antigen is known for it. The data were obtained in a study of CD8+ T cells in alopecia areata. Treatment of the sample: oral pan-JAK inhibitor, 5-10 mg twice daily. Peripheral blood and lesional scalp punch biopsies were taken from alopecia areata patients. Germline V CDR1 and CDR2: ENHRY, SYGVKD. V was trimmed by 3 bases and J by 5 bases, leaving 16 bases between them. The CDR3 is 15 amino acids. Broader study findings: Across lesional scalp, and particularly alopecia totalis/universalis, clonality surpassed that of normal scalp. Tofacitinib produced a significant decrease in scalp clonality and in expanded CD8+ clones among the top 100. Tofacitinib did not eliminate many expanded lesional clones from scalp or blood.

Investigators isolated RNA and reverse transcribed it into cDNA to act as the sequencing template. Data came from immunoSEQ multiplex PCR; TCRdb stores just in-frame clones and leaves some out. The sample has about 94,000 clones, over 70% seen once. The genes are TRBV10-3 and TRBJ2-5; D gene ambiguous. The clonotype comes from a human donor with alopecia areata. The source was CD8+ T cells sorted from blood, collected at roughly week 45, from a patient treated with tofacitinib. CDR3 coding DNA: TGTGCCATCAGTGAAGATAGGATCTCGATGGAGACCCAGTACTTC. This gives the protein CAISEDRISMETQYF.